This T cell receptor (beta chain) was documented in a study of shared clonotypes between healthy human individuals. Assay: immunoSEQ multiplex PCR; the TCRdb copy retains only in-frame clones and omits some. The table lists 2.3 million or so clones, approximately 95% of them singletons. Source material: naive CD4+ T cells from PBMCs. Subset noted: CD45RA+ positively selected. This sequence originates from a young man in good health. Some clones in this sample may be carry-over from other donors' samples.

CDR3 protein: CASSFEGTSGYNEQFF. In DNA form, the CDR3 reads TGTGCCAGCAGCTTCGAGGGGACTAGCGGATACAATGAGCAGTTCTTC. The J gene is TRBJ2-1, the V gene TRBV7-8, with TRBD2 matching 11 bases. The germline CDR1 and CDR2 sequences are SGHVS and FQNEAQ. The CDR3 covers 16 residues. The V gene end was trimmed by 3 bases and the J gene end by 4 bases; junction bases not matched to a gene: 5.